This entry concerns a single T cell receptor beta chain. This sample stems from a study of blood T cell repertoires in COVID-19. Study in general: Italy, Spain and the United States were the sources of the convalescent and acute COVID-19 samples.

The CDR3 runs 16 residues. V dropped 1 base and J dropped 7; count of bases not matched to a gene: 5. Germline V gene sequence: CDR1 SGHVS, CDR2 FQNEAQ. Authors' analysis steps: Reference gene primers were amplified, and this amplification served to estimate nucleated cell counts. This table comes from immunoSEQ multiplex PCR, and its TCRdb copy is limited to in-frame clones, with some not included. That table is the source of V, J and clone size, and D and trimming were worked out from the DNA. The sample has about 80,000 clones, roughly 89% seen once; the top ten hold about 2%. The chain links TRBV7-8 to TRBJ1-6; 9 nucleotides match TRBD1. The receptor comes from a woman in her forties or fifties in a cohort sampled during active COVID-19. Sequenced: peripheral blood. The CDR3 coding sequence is TGTGCCAGCAGCTTAGAGTACAGGGGGCTAAATTCACCCCTCCACTTT. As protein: CASSLEYRGLNSPLHF.